The source of this TCR beta chain is a study of cytomegalovirus exposure and HLA in healthy donors. This PCR relied on a set of 60 Vbeta primers and 13 Jbeta primers. Profiling relied on immunoSEQ multiplex PCR, and the TCRdb table lists in-frame clones only, not all of them. The repertoire holds more than 150,000 clones, with 75% as singletons. This clone was detected a few times. The germline gives CDR1 SNHLY, CDR2 FYNNEI. This CDR3 has 13 amino acids. V was clipped by 7 bases and J by 0 bases, with 10 bases between them. The sequence was obtained from a woman aged 35 to 49 in good health and CMV-seropositive. The chain joins TRBV2 to TRBJ2-7; tentatively, D is TRBD1 (5 bases). Source material: PBMCs. The CDR3 region has the DNA TGTGCCAGCATGATGGACATCTCCTACGAGCAGTACTTC. It specifies CASMMDISYEQYF.